A selection of T cell receptor beta chains follows, all from one sample in a study of cytomegalovirus exposure and HLA in healthy donors. Sequencing was performed with immunoSEQ multiplex PCR; in TCRdb, only in-frame clones are kept and a portion is missing. In all, the sample yields 200,000 to 250,000 clones. Input material: PBMCs. These TCRs come from a girl aged 2-9 years in good health and CMV-seropositive. Each CDR3 is given with its conserved first and last residue. Fields, in order: V gene, J gene, D gene, CDR3 DNA, CDR3 protein. D genes are given only for firm matches.

V gene: TRBV2; J gene: TRBJ1-5; D gene: -; CDR3 DNA: TGTGCCAGCAGTGAAGCGCGGACTCGTCCCCAGCATTTT; CDR3 protein: CASSEARTRPQHF
V gene: TRBV27; J gene: TRBJ2-7; D gene: TRBD1; CDR3 DNA: TGTGCCAGCAGTATGGGACAGTCCTCCTACGAGCAGTACTTC; CDR3 protein: CASSMGQSSYEQYF
V gene: TRBV5-1; J gene: TRBJ2-7; D gene: TRBD2; CDR3 DNA: TGCGCCAGCAGCTTGGCGGGAGGTGGCTACGAGCAGTACTTC; CDR3 protein: CASSLAGGGYEQYF
V gene: TRBV7-8; J gene: TRBJ1-1; D gene: -; CDR3 DNA: TGTGCCAGCAGCCTTAGACGACTTGAAGCTTTCTTT; CDR3 protein: CASSLRRLEAFF
V gene: TRBV6-1; J gene: TRBJ1-1; D gene: -; CDR3 DNA: TGTGCCAGCAGTGCACCGACAACAACTAACACTGAAGCTTTCTTT; CDR3 protein: CASSAPTTTNTEAFF
V gene: TRBV2; J gene: TRBJ2-1; D gene: TRBD2; CDR3 DNA: TGTGCCAGCAACGGACTAGCGGGAGATAATGAGCAGTTCTTC; CDR3 protein: CASNGLAGDNEQFF
V gene: TRBV27; J gene: TRBJ2-3; D gene: TRBD2; CDR3 DNA: TGTGCCAGCAGTTGGCGGGAGGCAGATACGCAGTATTTT; CDR3 protein: CASSWREADTQYF
V gene: TRBV5-1; J gene: TRBJ2-7; D gene: -; CDR3 DNA: TGCGCCAGCAGTTTAGGGGACGAGCAGTACTTC; CDR3 protein: CASSLGDEQYF
V gene: TRBV11-2; J gene: TRBJ2-1; D gene: TRBD2; CDR3 DNA: TGTGCCAGCAGCGGACTAGCCAATGAGCAGTTCTTC; CDR3 protein: CASSGLANEQFF
V gene: TRBV10-3; J gene: TRBJ2-5; D gene: TRBD2; CDR3 DNA: TGTGCCATCAGTGGCAAGACTAGCGGGAGTATGGTGACCCAGTACTTC; CDR3 protein: CAISGKTSGSMVTQYF
V gene: TRBV20-1; J gene: TRBJ2-1; D gene: -; CDR3 DNA: TGCAGCGGGGTCGTATACAATGAGCAGTTCTTC; CDR3 protein: CSGVVYNEQFF
V gene: TRBV2; J gene: TRBJ2-7; D gene: -; CDR3 DNA: TGTGCCAGCAGCCGGGAACGCTATCAATCCTACGAGCAGTACTTC; CDR3 protein: CASSRERYQSYEQYF
V gene: TRBV15; J gene: TRBJ1-2; D gene: -; CDR3 DNA: TGTGCCACCAGCAGGTCAGGCTATGGCTACACCTTC; CDR3 protein: CATSRSGYGYTF
V gene: TRBV9; J gene: TRBJ2-1; D gene: TRBD2; CDR3 DNA: TGTGCCAGCAGCGTAGGGGGACTAGTCGGGAATGAGCAGTTCTTC; CDR3 protein: CASSVGGLVGNEQFF
V gene: TRBV30; J gene: TRBJ2-3; D gene: TRBD1; CDR3 DNA: TGTGCCTGGAGCAGGGGGTCCGAAGCAGATACGCAGTATTTT; CDR3 protein: CAWSRGSEADTQYF
V gene: TRBV2; J gene: TRBJ2-1; D gene: -; CDR3 DNA: TGTGCCAGCAGCCGGACAGAAGGCAATGAGCAGTTCTTC; CDR3 protein: CASSRTEGNEQFF
V gene: TRBV20-1; J gene: TRBJ2-1; D gene: -; CDR3 DNA: TGCAGTGCTAGAGATCCCGGGTATGAGTTCTTC; CDR3 protein: CSARDPGYEFF
V gene: TRBV28; J gene: TRBJ2-5; D gene: TRBD1; CDR3 DNA: TGTGCCAGCAGTTTCTGGACAGGGGGCGTAGAGACCCAGTACTTC; CDR3 protein: CASSFWTGGVETQYF
V gene: TRBV2; J gene: TRBJ2-2; D gene: -; CDR3 DNA: TGTGCCAGCAGAAGGGACATAAGGAGGACCGGGGAGCTGTTTTTT; CDR3 protein: CASRRDIRRTGELFF
V gene: TRBV7-9; J gene: TRBJ1-1; D gene: TRBD1; CDR3 DNA: TGTGCCAGCCGGCCCCCCAATAGGACAGGGCGAGGAACTGAAGCTTTCTTT; CDR3 protein: CASRPPNRTGRGTEAFF
V gene: TRBV7-9; J gene: TRBJ2-7; D gene: -; CDR3 DNA: TGTGCCAGCAGCCCCCCATTGGGGGGCTACGAGCAGTACTTC; CDR3 protein: CASSPPLGGYEQYF
V gene: TRBV10-3; J gene: TRBJ2-7; D gene: -; CDR3 DNA: TGTGCCATCAGTGAGCCGGGATCCTACGAGCAGTACTTC; CDR3 protein: CAISEPGSYEQYF
V gene: TRBV1; J gene: TRBJ2-7; D gene: -; CDR3 DNA: TGCACCAGCCCCACGGGGGGAGTCGACCCGAACGAGCAGTACTTC; CDR3 protein: CTSPTGGVDPNEQYF
V gene: TRBV27; J gene: TRBJ2-3; D gene: -; CDR3 DNA: TGTGCCAGCAGTTTCCGGGAACCAGGACTAGATACGCAGTATTTT; CDR3 protein: CASSFREPGLDTQYF
V gene: TRBV2; J gene: TRBJ1-3; D gene: TRBD1; CDR3 DNA: TGTGCCAGGGGACAGGGGACTACTGGAAACACCATATATTTT; CDR3 protein: CARGQGTTGNTIYF
V gene: TRBV7-2; J gene: TRBJ2-3; D gene: -; CDR3 DNA: TGTGCCAGCCTCAGCACAGATACGCAGTATTTT; CDR3 protein: CASLSTDTQYF
V gene: TRBV6-5; J gene: TRBJ2-7; D gene: -; CDR3 DNA: TGTGCCAGCAGTCGGGGGGCGCGAGGCAACGAGCAGTACTTC; CDR3 protein: CASSRGARGNEQYF
V gene: TRBV2; J gene: TRBJ2-7; D gene: -; CDR3 DNA: TGTGCCAGCCGGGGTCGAGGGACATTCTACGAGCAGTACTTC; CDR3 protein: CASRGRGTFYEQYF
V gene: TRBV6-1; J gene: TRBJ2-3; D gene: TRBD2; CDR3 DNA: TGTGCCATGGGGGGGGAGGAAGGGGCCGCAGATACGCAGTATTTT; CDR3 protein: CAMGGEEGAADTQYF
V gene: TRBV7-9; J gene: TRBJ2-1; D gene: TRBD1; CDR3 DNA: TGTGCCAGCAGCTCCCCGGGACAGGGGCTTGATGAGCAGTTCTTC; CDR3 protein: CASSSPGQGLDEQFF
V gene: TRBV28; J gene: TRBJ2-1; D gene: TRBD2; CDR3 DNA: TGTGCCAGCAGTTCGGGACTAGCGGGAGTTGTGGCGCATGAGCAGTTCTTC; CDR3 protein: CASSSGLAGVVAHEQFF
V gene: TRBV19; J gene: TRBJ1-2; D gene: -; CDR3 DNA: TGTGCCAGTAGTATAGACTACTATGGCTACACCTTC; CDR3 protein: CASSIDYYGYTF
V gene: TRBV5-1; J gene: TRBJ1-2; D gene: -; CDR3 DNA: TGCGCCAGCAGCTTGGACAGGGACTATGGCTACACCTTC; CDR3 protein: CASSLDRDYGYTF
V gene: TRBV18; J gene: TRBJ2-7; D gene: -; CDR3 DNA: TGTGCCAGCTCGCGCCAGGGGAACTCCTACGAGCAGTACTTC; CDR3 protein: CASSRQGNSYEQYF
V gene: TRBV7-9; J gene: TRBJ1-4; D gene: -; CDR3 DNA: TGCGCCAGCAGCTTAACAGGGCCATCAACTAATGAAAAACTGTTTTTT; CDR3 protein: CASSLTGPSTNEKLFF
V gene: TRBV7-8; J gene: TRBJ1-1; D gene: -; CDR3 DNA: TGTGCCAGCAGCTCTAGGATGAACACTGAAGCTTTCTTT; CDR3 protein: CASSSRMNTEAFF
V gene: TRBV7-2; J gene: TRBJ2-7; D gene: TRBD1; CDR3 DNA: TGTGCCAGCAGCTTGGTGGGGACAGGGGACTACGAGCAGTACTTC; CDR3 protein: CASSLVGTGDYEQYF
V gene: TRBV27; J gene: TRBJ2-7; D gene: TRBD1; CDR3 DNA: TGTGCCAGCAGATCGGACAGGGTCCCCTACGAGCAGTACTTC; CDR3 protein: CASRSDRVPYEQYF
V gene: TRBV28; J gene: TRBJ2-7; D gene: -; CDR3 DNA: TGTGCCAGCAGTTTATCTTCCAGACTAGCCTACGAGCAGTACTTC; CDR3 protein: CASSLSSRLAYEQYF
V gene: TRBV7-3; J gene: TRBJ2-1; D gene: TRBD2; CDR3 DNA: TGTGCCAGCGGGGAGACTAGCAAGAATGAGCAGTTCTTC; CDR3 protein: CASGETSKNEQFF
V gene: TRBV19; J gene: TRBJ2-1; D gene: TRBD2; CDR3 DNA: TGTGCCAGTAGTATAGTTAGTCTAGCGGGAGGCAATGAGCAGTTCTTC; CDR3 protein: CASSIVSLAGGNEQFF
V gene: TRBV28; J gene: TRBJ1-1; D gene: -; CDR3 DNA: TGTGCCAGCAGTTTACCCAGGAAGAACACTGAAGCTTTCTTT; CDR3 protein: CASSLPRKNTEAFF
V gene: TRBV25-1; J gene: TRBJ1-1; D gene: -; CDR3 DNA: TGTGCCAGCAGTGCGGGGGGGAACACTGAAGCTTTCTTT; CDR3 protein: CASSAGGNTEAFF
V gene: TRBV19; J gene: TRBJ2-1; D gene: -; CDR3 DNA: TGTGCCAGTGCCCTGGGGCTAGTTCAGACCGACAATGAGCAGTTCTTC; CDR3 protein: CASALGLVQTDNEQFF
V gene: TRBV5-1; J gene: TRBJ2-5; D gene: TRBD1; CDR3 DNA: TGCGCCAGCAGCTCCGGGACAGGGGGCCATGAGACCCAGTACTTC; CDR3 protein: CASSSGTGGHETQYF
V gene: TRBV15; J gene: TRBJ2-4; D gene: TRBD1; CDR3 DNA: TGTGCCACCAGCAGAGATCGCCCCTTCAAAGGGACAGGAGTTGGAGAAAACATTCAGTACTTC; CDR3 protein: CATSRDRPFKGTGVGENIQYF
V gene: TRBV5-1; J gene: TRBJ2-7; D gene: TRBD2; CDR3 DNA: TGCGCCAGCAGCCAGGCCAGACTAGCGGGAGGGCCGAGCTCCTACGAGCAGTACTTC; CDR3 protein: CASSQARLAGGPSSYEQYF
V gene: TRBV5-1; J gene: TRBJ2-5; D gene: TRBD1; CDR3 DNA: TGCGCCAGCAGCTGGGGAGACAGGGGTCTGGAGACCCAGTACTTC; CDR3 protein: CASSWGDRGLETQYF
V gene: TRBV6-6; J gene: TRBJ1-4; D gene: -; CDR3 DNA: TGTGCCAGCACTTCCGTCCGGGGAGGGCATGAAAAACTGTTTTTT; CDR3 protein: CASTSVRGGHEKLFF
V gene: TRBV5-1; J gene: TRBJ2-1; D gene: TRBD1; CDR3 DNA: TGCGCCAGCAGCTTAACCGGGACAGGGTACAATGAGCAGTTCTTC; CDR3 protein: CASSLTGTGYNEQFF
V gene: TRBV6-1; J gene: TRBJ1-2; D gene: -; CDR3 DNA: TGTGCCAGCAGTGAAGATAGGGGCGCACATGGCTACACCTTC; CDR3 protein: CASSEDRGAHGYTF
V gene: TRBV15; J gene: TRBJ1-5; D gene: -; CDR3 DNA: TGTGCCACCAGCAGAGCGAGTTATCAGCCCCAGCATTTT; CDR3 protein: CATSRASYQPQHF
V gene: TRBV4-1; J gene: TRBJ2-2; D gene: TRBD2; CDR3 DNA: TGCGCCAGCAGCCAAGATATAACTAGCGGGAAAGGCACCGGGGAGCTGTTTTTT; CDR3 protein: CASSQDITSGKGTGELFF
V gene: TRBV6-5; J gene: TRBJ2-7; D gene: TRBD2; CDR3 DNA: TGTGCCAGCAGTTACTCCCCCGGGACTAGCGGGACCGAGCAGTACTTC; CDR3 protein: CASSYSPGTSGTEQYF
V gene: TRBV6-5; J gene: TRBJ1-1; D gene: -; CDR3 DNA: TGTGCCAGCAGTTACTCGGACATATATGGGAACACTGAAGCTTTCTTT; CDR3 protein: CASSYSDIYGNTEAFF